The 19 T cell receptor beta chains below were found in one sample sequenced in a study of blood T cell repertoires in COVID-19 (dated by TCRdb to about 2020). Library method: the immunoSEQ multiplex PCR assay. TCRdb provides this immuneACCESS table in a form limited to in-frame rearrangements. Some clones are lacking; in checked studies, under half of them reflect an unresolved V gene, and why the rest are absent is not known. This sample holds roughly 200,000 clones; 75% to 85% were observed only once. Roughly 1.3% of the sample lies in the top ten. Material: peripheral blood. The source of these receptors is a woman under 40 with COVID-19, enrolled during active disease.

V gene TRBV7-2 combines with J gene TRBJ2-5; TRBD1 is a possible D gene (6 bases). Trimming took 5 bases from V and 2 from J, leaving 18 bases between them. The CDR3 has 16 residues. The germline V gene encodes CDR1 SGHTA and CDR2 FQGNSA. CDR3 sequence: CASSPRGWTEQETQYF. CDR3 sequence (DNA): TGTGCCAGCAGCCCGAGGGGGTGGACGGAACAAGAGACCCAGTACTTC. Supplemented by reference TRBV7-2 and TRBJ2-5, the full variable domain reads GAGVSQSPSNKVTEKGKDVELRCDPISGHTALYWYRQSLGQGLEFLIYFQGNSAPDKSGLPSDRFSAERTGGSVSTLTIQRTQQEDSAVYLCASSPRGWTEQETQYFGPGTRLLVL.

CDR3 DNA sequence: TGTGCCAGCAGCTCGGACAGGGGAAAAACCGGGGAGCTGTTTTTT. This translates into CASSSDRGKTGELFF. V usage is TRBV5-4 and J usage is TRBJ2-2; 9 bases line up with TRBD1. CDR3 length equals 15 residues. Germline V gene sequence: CDR1 SGHNT, CDR2 YYREEE (reference sequence). Trimming took 3 bases from V and 5 from J; bases not matched to a gene: 5.

V and J are TRBV7-9 and TRBJ2-1, with TRBD1 matching over 7 bases. The CDR3 covers 15 residues. Germline CDR1 SEHNR, CDR2 FQNEAQ (reference sequence). V shed 5 bases and J 6 bases; nucleotides not matched to a gene: 10. DNA for the CDR3: TGTGCCAGCAGCGCCCGGACAGGAATCCCCAATGAGCAGTTCTTC. It is translated as CASSARTGIPNEQFF. The full variable domain, with the rest looked up from reference TRBV7-9 and TRBJ2-1, is DTGVSQNPRHKITKRGQNVTFRCDPISEHNRLYWYRQTLGQGPEFLTYFQNEAQLEKSRLLSDRFSAERPKGSFSTLEIQRTEQGDSAMYLCASSARTGIPNEQFFGPGTRLTVL.

The rearrangement uses TRBV2 and TRBJ1-5; D might be TRBD1 (6 bases). V dropped 6 bases and J dropped 5 bases, with 14 bases sitting between them. Germline V gives CDR1 SNHLY, CDR2 FYNNEI. This CDR3 comprises 14 residues. CDR3 in DNA: TGTGCCAGCAGGGACAGTGGGGAACATCAGCCCCAGCATTTT. Protein sequence: CASRDSGEHQPQHF.

The genes are TRBV7-9 and TRBJ2-7; D gene uncertain. In germline, CDR1 is SEHNR, CDR2 FQNEAQ (reference sequence). V lost 5 bases, J lost 1 base, and 18 bases lay in between. CDR3 length: 16 residues. The CDR3 nucleotides read TGTGCCAGCAGCCCGATCGCGGTAGCAGCTTCCTACGAGCAGTACTTC. It codes for CASSPIAVAASYEQYF.

This clone was detected only a few times. The chain links TRBV29-1 to TRBJ1-1, with D perhaps TRBD1 (5 bases). The CDR3 loop spans 12 amino acids. The germline V and J ends were trimmed by 4 bases and 1 base, with 7 bases remaining between them. Germline lookup yields CDR1 SQVTM and CDR2 ANQGSEA. CDR3 protein: CSVVRGNTEAFF. The CDR3, as DNA: TGCAGCGTTGTAAGGGGGAACACTGAAGCTTTCTTT.

The chain links TRBV24-1 to TRBJ1-3; TRBD1 might be the D (6 bases). The germline CDR1 and CDR2 sequences are KGHDR and SFDVKD. The CDR3 runs to 19 residues. The ends were cut back, 0 bases at V and 3 bases at J, with 20 bases in the middle. The DNA for the CDR3 is TGTGCCACCAGTGATTTGCATAGGGCCAGGGGAGCCGTTGGAAACACCATATATTTT. It specifies CATSDLHRARGAVGNTIYF.

The rearrangement links TRBV4-3 to TRBJ1-2; tentatively, D is TRBD1 (6 bases). This CDR3 region has 15 residues. V dropped 1 base and J dropped 4 bases, with 13 bases sitting between them. Germline assignment: CDR1 LGHNA and CDR2 YSLEER. The CDR3: CASSQGPGVGYGYTF. The DNA for the CDR3 is TGCGCCAGCAGCCAAGGGCCAGGGGTTGGCTATGGCTACACCTTC.

The chain is built from TRBV2 and TRBJ1-5, with D unresolved. CDR3 length equals 15 residues. Germline V gene lookup returns CDR1 SNHLY and CDR2 FYNNEI. The germline V and J ends were trimmed by 0 bases and 6 bases, with 12 bases remaining between them. The CDR3 nucleotides are TGTGCCAGCAGTGAAGCGGCAGCGTTGGGTCAGCCCCAGCATTTT. Its protein product is CASSEAAALGQPQHF.

The chain links TRBV4-1 to TRBJ2-2; 8 bases are shared with TRBD1. Trimming removed 3 bases from V and 6 bases from J; junction bases left unmatched: 6. Germline-derived CDR1 and CDR2 are MGHRA and YSYEKL. The CDR3 runs 15 residues. CDR3 sequence (DNA): TGCGCCAGCAGCCATGCGGACAGGGATGCCGGGGAGCTGTTTTTT. Translating gives CASSHADRDAGELFF.

V gene TRBV18 combines with J gene TRBJ1-5; the D gene is possibly TRBD1 (6 bases). This CDR3 has 17 residues. V lost 3 bases and J 5 bases, leaving 20 bases between the germline ends. The germline CDR1 and CDR2 sequences are KGHSH and LQKENI. The CDR3 DNA reads as TGTGCCAGCTCACCTCCGGGGGCGATCGGGGGGTATCAGCCCCAGCATTTT. It encodes CASSPPGAIGGYQPQHF.

The chain recombines TRBV29-1 with TRBJ2-1; 8 bases fit TRBD2. With V trimmed by 1 base and J by 2 bases, 4 bases remained unmatched. The CDR3 spans 15 residues. Germline CDR1 is SQVTM and CDR2 is ANQGSEA. In DNA form, the CDR3 reads TGCAGCGTTGAAGGGAATAGCGGGACCTACAATGAGCAGTTCTTC. Amino acid sequence: CSVEGNSGTYNEQFF.

This clone appeared a few times. V gene TRBV10-3 combines with J gene TRBJ1-6; TRBD1 matches at 7 bases. Germline V gene lookup returns CDR1 ENHRY and CDR2 SYGVKD. The ends lost 2 bases at V and 7 bases at J; junction bases unmatched: 14. CDR3 size: 18 residues. For the CDR3, the DNA is TGTGCCATCAGTGAGGGAATCGGAACAGGGGTAAGGAATTCACCCCTCCACTTT. It yields the protein CAISEGIGTGVRNSPLHF.

The genes are TRBV27 and TRBJ1-4; the D gene is possibly TRBD1 (6 bases). The CDR3 runs to 15 residues. The V gene lost 4 bases and the J gene lost 5 bases, with 14 bases spanning the gap. From germline, CDR1 is MNHEY and CDR2 SMNVEV (reference sequence). CDR3 DNA sequence: TGTGCCAGCAGTTCATCCAGGGGTGGAAATGAAAAACTGTTTTTT. This encodes CASSSSRGGNEKLFF.

The CDR3 region has the DNA TGTGCCAGCAGTCTAAGACAGGGTTCGGGCGGGGAGCTGTTTTTT. Translation gives CASSLRQGSGGELFF. V gene TRBV27 combines with J gene TRBJ2-2; the match to TRBD1 covers 7 bases. The length of the CDR3 is 15 residues. The V gene end was trimmed by 5 bases and the J gene end by 7 bases; junction bases not matched to a gene: 10. Germline CDR1 is MNHEY and CDR2 is SMNVEV (reference sequence).

This clone appeared once. The V and J genes are TRBV7-2 and TRBJ1-5; D possibly corresponds to TRBD1 (6 bases). V dropped 5 bases and J dropped 0 bases, with 11 bases sitting between them. The CDR3 is 15 residues long. The germline V gene has CDR1 SGHTA and CDR2 FQGNSA. Here the CDR3 DNA reads TGTGCCAGCAGCAAGGGGGGGTATAGCAATCAGCCCCAGCATTTT. Residues: CASSKGGYSNQPQHF.

V and J are TRBV12-5 and TRBJ2-3, with D unclear. The ends were cut back, 0 bases at V and 6 bases at J, with 16 bases in the middle. Germline lookup yields CDR1 LGHNT and CDR2 FRNRAP. This CDR3 comprises 16 residues. The CDR3 region has the DNA TGTGCTAGTGGTTTGGTATTGGGCTCGGCGAAGGATACGCAGTATTTT. Residues: CASGLVLGSAKDTQYF.

The chain is built from TRBV5-1 and TRBJ1-4; D gene ambiguous. This CDR3 has 15 residues. The ends were cut back, 1 base at V and 8 bases at J, with 15 bases in the middle. Per the germline V gene, CDR1 is SGHRS and CDR2 is YFSETQ. The DNA of the CDR3 is TGCGCCAGCAGCTTGATGACTCCCGGGGAGGAAAAACTGTTTTTT. Protein sequence: CASSLMTPGEEKLFF.

The V call is TRBV30, the J call TRBJ1-1; 7 nucleotides align to TRBD1. This CDR3 is 13 amino acids long. Germline lookup yields CDR1 GTSNPN and CDR2 SVGIG (reference sequence). V gave up 8 bases and J gave up 0 bases; unmatched junction bases: 6. The CDR3 DNA sequence: TGTGCCCTCTCCAGGGGGATGAACACTGAAGCTTTCTTT. As protein: CALSRGMNTEAFF.